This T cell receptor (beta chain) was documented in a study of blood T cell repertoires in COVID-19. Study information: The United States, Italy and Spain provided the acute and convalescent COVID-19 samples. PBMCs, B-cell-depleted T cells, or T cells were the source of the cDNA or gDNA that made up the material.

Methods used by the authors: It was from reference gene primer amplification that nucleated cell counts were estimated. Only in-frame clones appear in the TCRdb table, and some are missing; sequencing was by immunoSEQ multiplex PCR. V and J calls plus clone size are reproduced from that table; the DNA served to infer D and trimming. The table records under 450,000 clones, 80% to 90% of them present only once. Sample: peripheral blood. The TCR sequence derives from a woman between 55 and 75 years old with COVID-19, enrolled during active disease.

The CDR3 DNA reads as TGTGCCAGCAGCGTCAACAGCTTGAGCGGTGGCTACACCTTC. Encoded protein: CASSVNSLSGGYTF. V gene TRBV9 combines with J gene TRBJ1-2; D ambiguous. The germline V gene has CDR1 SGDLS and CDR2 YYNGEE. CDR3 length equals 14 residues. V shed 2 bases and J shed 7 bases, with 15 bases lying between them. Full variable domain (outside the CDR3, taken from reference TRBV9 and TRBJ1-2): DSGVTQTPKHLITATGQRVTLRCSPRSGDLSVYWYQQSLDQGLQFLIQYYNGEERAKGNILERFSAQQFPDLHSELNLSSLELGDSALYFCASSVNSLSGGYTFGSGTRLTVV.